This TCR beta chain came from a study of T cells in Graves' hyperthyroidism and ophthalmopathy. Regions amplified from RNA transcripts were the TCR beta CDR3 regions. The HTBI primer set served for first-round RT-PCR of the TCR CDR3. Each CDR3 protein is one row after TCRdb ran MiXCR on the multiplex PCR reads. The table shows about 710,000 distinct CDR3 sequences, with over 15% occurring only once. Regarding the study as a whole: The majority of expanded thyroid clonotypes above 0.001 also appeared in blood. Ophthalmopathy was told apart from stable hyperthyroidism by a 13 V-J model.

The CDR3 runs to 16 residues. The V gene's germline CDR1 is SGHTA and CDR2 FQGTGA. Each patient was aged 18 to 65 and had newly diagnosed hyperthyroidism of under 2 months' duration. About this clonotype itself: What it recognizes is unknown. A much more abundant neighbour one base away suggests this may be a read error.

Source material: blood. This sequence was found in a man aged 18-30 years with Graves' hyperthyroidism. The V gene is TRBV7-3, the J gene TRBJ2-1; TRBD2 aligns across 8 bases. The CDR3 spells CTSSLRFLAGGNEQFF. The CDR3, as DNA: TGTACCAGCAGCTTACGGTTCCTAGCGGGCGGCAATGAGCAGTTCTTC.